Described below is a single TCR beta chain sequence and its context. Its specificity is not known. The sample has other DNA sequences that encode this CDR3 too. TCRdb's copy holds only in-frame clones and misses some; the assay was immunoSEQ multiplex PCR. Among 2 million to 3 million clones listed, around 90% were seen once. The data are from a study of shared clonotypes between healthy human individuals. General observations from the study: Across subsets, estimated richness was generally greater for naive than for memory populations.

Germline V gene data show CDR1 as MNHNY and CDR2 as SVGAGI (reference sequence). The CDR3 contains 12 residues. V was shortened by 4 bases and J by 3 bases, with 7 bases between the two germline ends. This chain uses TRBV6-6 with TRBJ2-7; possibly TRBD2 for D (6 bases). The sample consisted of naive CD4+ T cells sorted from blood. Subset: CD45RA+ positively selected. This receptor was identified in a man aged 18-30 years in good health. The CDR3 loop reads CASSSGVYEQYF. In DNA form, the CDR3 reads TGTGCCAGCAGTTCGGGAGTCTACGAGCAGTACTTC.